The clone carrying this T cell receptor beta chain was seen at least ten times. Individual cDNA molecules each received unique molecular identifiers attached to them. TCRdb re-called the 5' RACE reads with MiXCR, one entry per CDR3 protein. The table records under 60,000 distinct CDR3 sequences, about 10% of them present only once. This sample is part of a study of early T cells in non-severe SARS-CoV-2 infection. The wider study: The authors sequenced bulk RNA from unsorted whole blood, leaving chains unpaired.

V lost 7 bases, J lost 0 bases, and 13 bases lay in between. The germline CDR1 and CDR2 sequences are SGHAT and FQNNGV. This CDR3 has 15 amino acids. The V gene is TRBV11-2, the J gene TRBJ2-1; no reliable D call. Sequencing was carried out using whole blood. The origin of this receptor is an adult who was a healthcare worker with PCR-confirmed SARS-CoV-2 infection or an uninfected control (not recorded which). For the CDR3, the DNA is TGTGCCAGCACCAAAGTCCCCGGCTCCTACAATGAGCAGTTCTTC. Protein product: CASTKVPGSYNEQFF.